This TCR beta chain comes out of a study of HIV-infected patients and healthy controls. This clonotype has a count of ten or more. No cell fractionation was done, so the repertoire covers all unsorted peripheral blood T cells. cDNA was made from 500 ng RNA using alpha and beta constant primers. Each of the alpha and beta chains got its own library through chain-specific third strand synthesis with indices. TCRdb itself ran the 5' RACE reads through MiXCR, one entry per CDR3 protein. The sample has some 7,800 distinct CDR3 sequences; 5% to 6.5% are singletons. The source was blood, collected before antiretroviral therapy. The clonotype was recovered from an adult with HIV infection.

The CDR3 loop is CASSQERGLQSRGTQYF. The CDR3 nucleotides read TGTGCCAGCAGCCAAGAAAGGGGGCTCCAATCGAGGGGGACCCAGTACTTC. V is TRBV3-1 and J is TRBJ2-5, with TRBD1 matching over 7 bases. V trimming: 0 bases; J trimming: 7 bases; junction bases outside the gene matches: 14. CDR3 length: 17 amino acids. Germline V gives CDR1 LGHDT, CDR2 YNNKEL (reference sequence).